A selection of T cell receptor beta chains follows, all from one sample in a study of CD8+ T cells in alopecia areata. Sequencing used immunoSEQ multiplex PCR; TCRdb keeps in-frame clones, though not all of them. This sample carries about 180,000 clones, roughly 50% of them seen once, and the ten largest clones take approximately 16%. The material was CD4+ T cells sorted from blood, obtained at roughly week 55, from a patient treated with tofacitinib. The receptors here all came from a human donor with alopecia areata. Each CDR3 is given with its conserved first and last residue. The D gene is left open where the match is weak. Clone size appears in some rows only: once, few, many, or a class for an expanded clone.

clone_size,d_call,v_call,j_call,cdr3_aa,cdr3_nt
NA,TRBD2,TRBV9,TRBJ2-3,CASSGTRSSTQYF,TGTGCCAGCAGCGGGACTAGATCCTCCACGCAGTATTTT
NA,NA,TRBV2,TRBJ2-5,CASRFETTQETQYF,TGTGCCAGCAGATTCGAGACTACCCAAGAGACCCAGTACTTC
NA,NA,TRBV7-2,TRBJ2-5,CASSLGRGTETQYF,TGTGCCAGCAGCTTAGGGCGGGGCACAGAGACCCAGTACTTC
many,NA,TRBV2,TRBJ2-6,CASRQNPGANVLTF,TGTGCCAGCAGACAGAACCCTGGGGCCAACGTCCTGACTTTC
NA,NA,TRBV23-1,TRBJ2-7,CASSQEPGEQYF,TGCGCCAGCAGTCAGGAACCTGGGGAGCAGTACTTC
once,NA,TRBV5-1,TRBJ2-1,CASSMGTDYNEQFF,TGCGCCAGCAGTATGGGGACGGACTACAATGAGCAGTTCTTC
NA,NA,TRBV21-1,TRBJ1-5,CASSKRGLIHQPQHF,TGTGCCAGCAGCAAACGGGGGCTTATCCATCAGCCCCAGCATTTT
NA,NA,TRBV7-9,TRBJ1-2,CASSSPSGTTNYGYTF,TGTGCCAGCAGCTCTCCTTCGGGGACAACTAACTATGGCTACACCTTC
NA,NA,TRBV5-1,TRBJ1-3,CASSLVSSNSGNTIYF,TGCGCCAGCAGCTTGGTCTCCAGCAACTCTGGAAACACCATATATTTT
NA,NA,TRBV5-1,TRBJ2-2,CASSLGQAGELFF,TGCGCCAGCAGCTTGGGACAGGCCGGGGAGCTGTTTTTT
few,NA,TRBV6-5,TRBJ1-2,CASSEQNYGYTF,TGTGCCAGCAGTGAACAGAACTATGGCTACACCTTC
few,NA,TRBV4-2,TRBJ2-5,CASSQAGETQYF,TGTGCCAGCAGCCAAGCGGGGGAGACCCAGTACTTC
NA,NA,TRBV6-6,TRBJ2-7,CASSYPDSAYEQYF,TGTGCCAGCAGTTACCCGGACAGTGCCTACGAGCAGTACTTC
few,TRBD1,TRBV23-1,TRBJ1-4,CAIRQGPNEKLFF,TGCGCCATCCGACAGGGCCCTAATGAAAAACTGTTTTTT
few,NA,TRBV5-1,TRBJ2-2,CASSSMGIDTGELFF,TGCGCCAGCAGCTCGATGGGGATTGACACCGGGGAGCTGTTTTTT
NA,TRBD1,TRBV5-6,TRBJ1-4,CASSVQDRDGEKLFF,TGTGCCAGCAGCGTTCAGGACAGGGATGGTGAAAAACTGTTTTTT
NA,NA,TRBV2,TRBJ2-2,CASSGGDSAGELFF,TGTGCCAGCAGTGGCGGGGATTCGGCCGGGGAGCTGTTTTTT
NA,NA,TRBV7-9,TRBJ1-2,CASSPGAGGDRGYTF,TGTGCCAGCAGCCCAGGGGCAGGTGGTGATCGTGGCTACACCTTC
NA,NA,TRBV27,TRBJ2-5,CASSFRGGRQETQYF,TGTGCCAGCAGTTTCAGGGGGGGGAGGCAAGAGACCCAGTACTTC
NA,NA,TRBV27,TRBJ1-3,CASSLYRGNTIYF,TGTGCCAGCAGTTTATACCGTGGAAACACCATATATTTT
NA,NA,TRBV5-1,TRBJ1-2,CASSPASGPTNYGYTF,TGCGCCAGCAGCCCTGCGTCGGGCCCTACTAACTATGGCTACACCTTC
NA,NA,TRBV20-1,TRBJ2-7,CSAGDSYEQYF,TGCAGTGCTGGGGATTCCTACGAGCAGTACTTC
few,NA,TRBV7-3,TRBJ2-3,CASSSLVTDTQYF,TGTGCCAGCAGCTCCCTAGTCACAGATACGCAGTATTTT
NA,TRBD1,TRBV29-1,TRBJ1-2,CSVGLTGTGDYGYTF,TGCAGCGTTGGACTCACCGGGACAGGGGACTATGGCTACACCTTC
few,NA,TRBV2,TRBJ1-1,CANHRAFNTEAFF,TGTGCCAACCACAGGGCTTTCAACACTGAAGCTTTCTTT
few,TRBD1,TRBV2,TRBJ1-2,CASSQDRGLGYTF,TGTGCCAGCAGTCAGGACAGGGGGCTTGGCTACACCTTC
NA,NA,TRBV14,TRBJ2-5,CASSQDVGGLETQYF,TGTGCCAGCAGCCAAGATGTCGGGGGGCTGGAGACCCAGTACTTC
few,TRBD1,TRBV5-4,TRBJ2-7,CASSEGQGSSSYEQYF,TGTGCCAGCAGCGAGGGACAGGGGTCATCCTCCTACGAGCAGTACTTC
NA,TRBD2,TRBV5-6,TRBJ2-5,CASSLAGVQETQYF,TGTGCCAGCAGCTTAGCGGGGGTGCAAGAGACCCAGTACTTC
NA,NA,TRBV29-1,TRBJ1-2,CSERRDLNYGYTF,TGCAGCGAACGTCGGGACCTAAACTATGGCTACACCTTC
NA,NA,TRBV30,TRBJ1-5,CAWSVTTGQPQHF,TGTGCCTGGAGTGTTACTACGGGTCAGCCCCAGCATTTT
few,NA,TRBV5-6,TRBJ1-5,CASASWWGNQPQHF,TGTGCCAGCGCGTCTTGGTGGGGCAATCAGCCCCAGCATTTT
NA,NA,TRBV9,TRBJ1-4,CASSAEQGTRDEKLFF,TGTGCCAGCAGCGCGGAGCAGGGGACTCGGGATGAAAAACTGTTTTTT
NA,TRBD1,TRBV18,TRBJ2-7,CASSPTLRTGGSEQYF,TGTGCCAGCTCACCCACGCTTCGGACAGGGGGCTCCGAGCAGTACTTC
NA,NA,TRBV7-2,TRBJ2-6,CASSLHPGANVLTF,TGTGCCAGCAGCTTACACCCTGGGGCCAACGTCCTGACTTTC
NA,NA,TRBV4-2,TRBJ1-6,CASSQAGVGSPLHF,TGTGCCAGCAGCCAAGCAGGGGTAGGGTCACCCCTCCACTTT
NA,NA,TRBV2,TRBJ1-6,CASTLNSLLHF,TGTGCCAGCACCTTAAATTCACTCCTCCACTTT
few,TRBD2,TRBV29-1,TRBJ2-5,CSVEAGGETQYF,TGCAGCGTTGAGGCCGGGGGGGAGACCCAGTACTTC
few,NA,TRBV5-1,TRBJ2-5,CASSEGWGVETQYF,TGCGCCAGCAGCGAAGGATGGGGGGTAGAGACCCAGTACTTC
NA,NA,TRBV5-1,TRBJ2-3,CASSSGRNTDTQYF,TGCGCCAGCAGCTCGGGACGGAACACAGATACGCAGTATTTT